This T cell receptor beta chain was sequenced in a study of cytomegalovirus exposure and HLA in healthy donors. Study outcomes and limitations: In an earlier analysis, productive rearrangement rates for most beta V segments clustered near 87% or 30%. The only immune exposure information that was available was CMV serostatus. A later analysis by the authors found several of the most significant clusters apparently linked to common viral pathogens.

Donors consisted of healthy bone marrow donors. Both 60 Vbeta primers and 13 Jbeta primers went into the PCR. The assay was immunoSEQ multiplex PCR, and TCRdb's table has in-frame clones only and misses some. Its table lists about 74,000 clones. CDR1 and CDR2 (germline): MNHEY, SVGAGI. Trimming removed 6 bases from V and 2 bases from J; junction bases left unmatched: 3. CDR3 size: 14 residues. Concerning this clone itself: Its antigen is undetermined.

The receptor comes from a female donor in good health and CMV-seropositive. The chain links TRBV6-5 to TRBJ2-7; 11 nucleotides agree with TRBD2. What was sequenced was PBMCs. CDR3 sequence: CASRTSGSTYEQYF. DNA of the CDR3: TGTGCCAGCAGAACTAGCGGGAGTACCTACGAGCAGTACTTC.